Shown below are 26 T cell receptor beta chains from a single sample sequenced in a study of blood T cell repertoires in COVID-19. Produced via immunoSEQ multiplex PCR; TCRdb's table is partial and in-frame only. Among tens of thousands of clones, 78% were seen once, and the ten largest hold 25%. Input material: peripheral blood. The receptors were sampled from a human donor in a cohort sampled during active COVID-19.

This clone was counted once. The gene calls are TRBV28 and TRBJ2-2, with D uncertain. This CDR3 has 16 residues. Germline loops: CDR1 MDHEN, CDR2 SYDVKM. Between the trimmed V and J ends, which lost 3 bases and 2 bases, there was a span of 13 bases. CDR3 in amino acids: CASSLLRTANTGELFF. Written as DNA, the CDR3 is TGTGCCAGCAGTTTGTTACGTACAGCCAACACCGGGGAGCTGTTTTTT.

This clone was observed a few times. The rearrangement uses TRBV27 and TRBJ2-7; 11 nucleotides agree with TRBD2. This CDR3 has 15 residues. In germline, CDR1 is MNHEY, CDR2 SMNVEV (reference sequence). Trimming at V came to 4 bases and at J to 5 bases, leaving 7 bases not matched to a gene. The CDR3 DNA follows: TGTGCCAGCAGTTCCTTAGCGGGAGGGGCCCACGAGCAGTACTTC. The encoded protein is CASSSLAGGAHEQYF.

This chain uses TRBV11-2 with TRBJ1-1; the D gene is possibly TRBD1 (5 bases). Germline loops: CDR1 SGHAT, CDR2 FQNNGV. Trimming removed 1 base at V and 4 bases at J, with 10 bases between. The CDR3 runs 14 residues. The CDR3 is CASSLGIDSTEAFF. DNA for the CDR3: TGTGCCAGCAGCTTAGGGATAGACAGCACTGAAGCTTTCTTT. Variable domain in full (rest from reference TRBV11-2 and TRBJ1-1): EAGVAQSPRYKIIEKRQSVAFWCNPISGHATLYWYQQILGQGPKLLIQFQNNGVVDDSQLPKDRFSAERLKGVDSTLKIQPAKLEDSAVYLCASSLGIDSTEAFFGQGTRLTVV.

The chain links TRBV12-5 to TRBJ2-2; 9 nucleotides match TRBD1. Germline loops: CDR1 LGHNT, CDR2 FRNRAP. The CDR3 contains 15 residues. With 7 bases clipped from V and 1 base from J, the junction kept 4 bases outside the gene matches. CDR3 region: CASEPGQGNTGELFF. The CDR3, as DNA: TGTGCTAGTGAACCGGGACAGGGGAACACCGGGGAGCTGTTTTTT.

The chain employs TRBV3-1 (or the pseudogene TRBV3-2) and TRBJ2-5; 13 positions match TRBD2. Trimming at V came to 1 base and at J to 5 bases, leaving 7 bases not matched to a gene. This CDR3 region has 17 residues. Germline V gene lookup returns CDR1 LGHDT and CDR2 YNNKEL (reference sequence). CDR3 sequence (DNA): TGTGCCAGCAGCCAAGGAGGACTAGCGGGAGTGGGGGAGACCCAGTACTTC. It encodes CASSQGGLAGVGETQYF.

The gene calls are TRBV19 and TRBJ1-2; the D gene is possibly TRBD1 (5 bases). CDR1 LNHDA and CDR2 SQIVND come from the germline V gene (reference sequence). Trimming pared 5 bases from V and 8 bases from J, leaving 12 bases between. CDR3 length: 12 residues. CDR3 nucleotide sequence: TGTGCCAGTAGTCGATTGACAGAAGGCTACACCTTC. Its translation: CASSRLTEGYTF.

The chain uses TRBV6-5 and TRBJ1-6; possible D gene TRBD1, 5 bases. The germline CDR1 and CDR2 sequences are MNHEY and SVGAGI. This CDR3 contains 12 residues. The CDR3 region has the DNA TGTGCAGCAGGGAATCTGGATTCACCCCTCCACTTT. It encodes CAAGNLDSPLHF.

This clone was seen once. CDR3: CASSGRQDGLNEQFF. The CDR3 coding sequence is TGCGCCAGCAGCGGTCGACAGGATGGTTTAAATGAGCAGTTCTTC. The chain employs TRBV5-1 and TRBJ2-1; D perhaps matches TRBD1 (6 bases). There are 15 residues in the CDR3. V lost 4 bases, J lost 7 bases, and 18 bases lay in between. The germline V gene encodes CDR1 SGHRS and CDR2 YFSETQ.

This chain joins TRBV2 and TRBJ1-5; 9 positions agree with TRBD1. The CDR3 sequence is 15 residues long. V shed 4 bases and J 4 bases; nucleotides not matched to a gene: 5. The germline V gene has CDR1 SNHLY and CDR2 FYNNEI. The DNA for the CDR3 is TGTGCCAGCAGTGGGGGCGGACAGGGGAATCAGCCCCAGCATTTT. Translation: CASSGGGQGNQPQHF.

This sequence joins TRBV6-5 and TRBJ2-1; 9 bases match TRBD2. V trimming: 5 bases; J trimming: 4 bases; junction bases outside the gene matches: 6. The CDR3 contains 15 residues. The germline CDR1 and CDR2 sequences are MNHEY and SVGAGI. The CDR3 protein is CASSQSGGRYNEQFF. The CDR3 coding sequence is TGTGCCAGCAGTCAAAGCGGGGGGAGGTACAATGAGCAGTTCTTC.

V gene TRBV6-5 combines with J gene TRBJ2-5; TRBD2 matches at 15 bases. CDR3 size: 15 residues. CDR1 and CDR2 from the germline V gene are MNHEY and SVGAGI. Losses at the gene ends were 2 bases for V and 14 bases for J; bases not matched to a gene: 9. CDR3 loop: CASSYGPGLAGGGYF. In DNA form, the CDR3 reads TGTGCCAGCAGTTACGGCCCGGGACTAGCGGGGGGAGGCTACTTC.

The chain carries TRBV3-1 (or the pseudogene TRBV3-2) and TRBJ1-4; D gene uncertain. Per germline, CDR1 LGHDT and CDR2 YNNKEL (reference sequence). Trimming removed 1 base at V and 14 bases at J, with 11 bases between. This CDR3 is built from 12 residues. This CDR3 is CASSQGPGGLFF. CDR3 nucleotide sequence: TGTGCCAGCAGCCAAGGTCCAGGAGGGCTGTTTTTT.

The chain uses TRBV27 and TRBJ2-7; 8 bases agree with TRBD2. The germline V gene encodes CDR1 MNHEY and CDR2 SMNVEV (reference sequence). The CDR3 contains 15 residues. Germline trimming cut 5 bases from V and 2 bases from J; bases unmatched to any gene: 8. CDR3 in amino acids: CASSPTSAGTYEQYF. CDR3 in DNA: TGTGCCAGCAGTCCGACTAGCGCGGGAACCTACGAGCAGTACTTC.

CDR3 nucleotides: TGTGCCATCAGTGAAGCATATACGCAGTATTTT. It yields the protein CAISEAYTQYF. The chain links TRBV10-3 to TRBJ2-3; D remains unclear. The CDR3 is 11 amino acids. CDR1 is ENHRY, CDR2 SYGVKD, per germline. The V end was cut by 3 bases, the J end by 7 bases, with 5 bases between.

The chain uses TRBV11-2 and TRBJ1-3; D is ambiguous. Germline V lookup: CDR1 SGHAT, CDR2 FQNNGV. The CDR3 spans 12 residues. V was pared by 5 bases and J by 4 bases, with 6 bases between. This CDR3 reads CASSPGGNTIYF. Here the CDR3 DNA reads TGTGCCAGCAGCCCGGGAGGAAACACCATATATTTT.

The chain carries TRBV25-1 and TRBJ2-5, with 7 positions matching TRBD2. The length of the CDR3 is 14 residues. Trimming took 8 bases from V and 0 from J; bases not matched to a gene: 6. Germline V gene sequence: CDR1 MGHDK, CDR2 SYGVNS. CDR3 protein: CASAGVLYQETQYF. CDR3 DNA: TGTGCCAGCGCGGGGGTCCTGTACCAAGAGACCCAGTACTTC.

The chain has TRBV5-1 and TRBJ1-4; a weak D match, TRBD1 (6 bases). The CDR3 contains 16 residues. The germline V gene has CDR1 SGHRS and CDR2 YFSETQ. V shed 0 bases and J shed 3 bases, with 12 bases lying between them. The CDR3 spells CASSLDWTAPNEKLFF. The CDR3 coding sequence is TGCGCCAGCAGCTTGGATTGGACAGCTCCTAATGAAAAACTGTTTTTT.

CDR3: CASSQQDIQYF. CDR3 coding DNA: TGCGCCAGCAGCCAACAGGACATTCAGTACTTC. This sequence joins TRBV5-1 and TRBJ2-4; possible D gene TRBD1, 5 bases. V was shortened by 4 bases and J by 8 bases, with 7 bases between the two germline ends. The CDR3 extends over 11 amino acids. In germline, CDR1 is SGHRS, CDR2 YFSETQ.

CDR3: CASSTSGKPQHF. The CDR3 DNA follows: TGTGCCAGCAGTACCTCAGGGAAGCCCCAGCATTTT. The V and J genes are TRBV28 and TRBJ1-5; tentatively, D is TRBD1 (5 bases). CDR3 length: 12 amino acids. Germline V gene data show CDR1 as MDHEN and CDR2 as SYDVKM. Trimming pared 5 bases from V and 8 bases from J, leaving 10 bases between.

V gene TRBV19 combines with J gene TRBJ1-2; TRBD1 might be the D (6 bases). Trimming took 4 bases from V and 4 from J, leaving 13 bases between them. This CDR3 has 14 amino acids. The V gene's germline CDR1 is LNHDA and CDR2 SQIVND (reference sequence). The CDR3 region is CASSRGGDSYGYTF. The CDR3 nucleotides are TGTGCCAGTAGTAGAGGGGGGGACTCCTATGGCTACACCTTC.

This chain joins TRBV5-5 and TRBJ1-1, with TRBD1 as a possible D gene (6 bases). V lost 0 bases and J 4 bases, leaving 10 bases between the germline ends. The CDR3 sequence is 14 residues long. Germline assignment: CDR1 SGHKS and CDR2 YYEKEE (reference sequence). The CDR3 nucleotides read TGTGCCAGCAGCTTGGACACAGGGTCCACTGAAGCTTTCTTT. Amino acids: CASSLDTGSTEAFF.

The chain couples TRBV15 to TRBJ1-2; a possible D gene is TRBD1 (5 bases). The CDR3 length is 16 residues. Germline lookup yields CDR1 LNHNV and CDR2 YYDKDF (reference sequence). V lost 0 bases and J 6 bases, leaving 17 bases between the germline ends. As DNA, the CDR3 is TGTGCCACCAGCAGAGAGGGGCAGGGCGGGGCGGATGGCTACACCTTC. Translating it yields CATSREGQGGADGYTF.

The chain employs TRBV7-2 and TRBJ1-5, with TRBD1 matching over 8 bases. Germline CDR1 reads SGHTA; CDR2 reads FQGNSA. The CDR3 runs 17 residues. V shed 5 bases and J 7 bases; nucleotides not matched to a gene: 16. CDR3 nucleotides: TGTGCCAGCAGCCGGTCCTTGGGGGGGACAGGCACACAGCCCCAGCATTTT. It translates to CASSRSLGGTGTQPQHF.

The chain employs TRBV5-1 and TRBJ2-5; 9 bases fit TRBD1. The CDR3 has 14 residues. The ends lost 4 bases at V and 5 bases at J; junction bases unmatched: 6. Germline values: CDR1 SGHRS, CDR2 YFSETQ. The CDR3 region has the DNA TGCGCCAGCAGCGGGGGGACAGGGTTGGAGACCCAGTACTTC. Translation: CASSGGTGLETQYF.

This clone was detected only a few times. The chain recombines TRBV10-1 with TRBJ1-5; TRBD1 matches 10 bases. CDR3 size: 16 residues. V lost 6 bases, J lost 2 bases, and 7 bases stayed unmatched. Germline assignment: CDR1 WNHNN and CDR2 SYGVQD (reference sequence). CDR3 sequence reads: CASSPGTGDCNQPQHF. CDR3 coding DNA: TGCGCCAGCAGCCCCGGGACAGGGGATTGCAATCAGCCCCAGCATTTT.

The genes are TRBV6-2 or TRBV6-3 and TRBJ2-3, with D possibly TRBD2 on 6 matching bases. The CDR3 covers 15 residues. The germline V gene encodes CDR1 MNHEY and CDR2 SVGEGT. V lost 6 bases and J 1 base, leaving 14 bases between the germline ends. CDR3 loop: CASSPGLSGTDTQYF. As DNA, the CDR3 is TGTGCCAGCAGCCCGGGACTTTCAGGCACAGATACGCAGTATTTT.